The 5 T cell receptor beta chains below were found in one sample sequenced in a study of CXCR3-negative and CXCR3-positive naive CD8 T cells. Libraries were UMI-labeled 5' RACE TRB cDNA. TCRdb reprocessed the 5' RACE reads, with one entry per CDR3 protein and no DNA. The sample's table shows roughly 89,000 distinct CDR3 sequences. Sequencing used naive CXCR3- CD8+ T cells from blood. The subset denotes: CD45RO-CCR7+CD27+CD95- naive CD8+ T cells lacking CXCR3 (TNR3-). The receptors come from a human donor in good health. Some clones in this sample may be carry-over from other donors' samples.

V is TRBV29-1 and J is TRBJ1-1; absent DNA, TCRdb's TRBD1 call cannot be checked. CDR3 length: 12 amino acids. CDR1 is SQVTM, CDR2 ANQGSEA, per germline. This chain's CDR3 is CSVEIEGIEAFF.

The CDR3 loop is CSYSTGGNEKLFF. This chain connects TRBV29-1 to TRBJ1-4; the D call of TRBD1 rests on TCRdb alone, since no DNA is present to check it. The germline V gene encodes CDR1 SQVTM and CDR2 ANQGSEA. CDR3 length: 13 residues.

The chain recombines TRBV12-3 or TRBV12-4 with TRBJ1-4; TCRdb's D call, TRBD1, is unchecked because there is no DNA. CDR3 length: 17 residues. CDR3 sequence reads: CASGYFAGQIIGEKLFF.

This sequence joins TRBV29-1 and TRBJ2-1. The CDR3 totals 15 residues. From germline, CDR1 is SQVTM and CDR2 ANQGSEA. This chain's CDR3 is CSVEDGYDADNEQFF.

V usage is TRBV12-3 or TRBV12-4 and J usage is TRBJ1-2. The CDR3 extends over 12 amino acids. CDR3 residues: CASSLEGEGYTF.